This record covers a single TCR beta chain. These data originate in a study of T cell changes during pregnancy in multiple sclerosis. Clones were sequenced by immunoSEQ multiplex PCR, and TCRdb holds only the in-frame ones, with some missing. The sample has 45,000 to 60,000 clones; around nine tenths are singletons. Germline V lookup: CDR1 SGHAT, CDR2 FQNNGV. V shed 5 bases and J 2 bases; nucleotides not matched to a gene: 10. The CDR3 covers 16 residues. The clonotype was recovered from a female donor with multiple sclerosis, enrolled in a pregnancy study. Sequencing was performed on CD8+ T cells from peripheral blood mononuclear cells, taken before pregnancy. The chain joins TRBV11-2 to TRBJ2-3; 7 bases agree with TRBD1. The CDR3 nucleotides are TGTGCCAGCAGCCGTTCCGGGGACAGCTACACAGATACGCAGTATTTT. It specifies CASSRSGDSYTDTQYF.